This T cell receptor (beta chain) stems from a study of blood T cell repertoires in COVID-19. Germline lookup yields CDR1 ENHRY and CDR2 SYGVKD. The V end was cut by 2 bases, the J end by 1 base, with 8 bases between. The CDR3 spans 14 residues. Sequencing used immunoSEQ multiplex PCR; TCRdb keeps in-frame clones, though not all of them. The sample yields about 150,000 clones, roughly 82% seen once. V and J are TRBV10-3 and TRBJ1-1; D unclear. The clonotype comes from a woman aged 50 to 65 in a cohort sampled during active or convalescent COVID-19. The source material was peripheral blood. The CDR3 DNA sequence: TGTGCCATCAGTGAGAACCGAGGGAACACTGAAGCTTTCTTT. Translation: CAISENRGNTEAFF.